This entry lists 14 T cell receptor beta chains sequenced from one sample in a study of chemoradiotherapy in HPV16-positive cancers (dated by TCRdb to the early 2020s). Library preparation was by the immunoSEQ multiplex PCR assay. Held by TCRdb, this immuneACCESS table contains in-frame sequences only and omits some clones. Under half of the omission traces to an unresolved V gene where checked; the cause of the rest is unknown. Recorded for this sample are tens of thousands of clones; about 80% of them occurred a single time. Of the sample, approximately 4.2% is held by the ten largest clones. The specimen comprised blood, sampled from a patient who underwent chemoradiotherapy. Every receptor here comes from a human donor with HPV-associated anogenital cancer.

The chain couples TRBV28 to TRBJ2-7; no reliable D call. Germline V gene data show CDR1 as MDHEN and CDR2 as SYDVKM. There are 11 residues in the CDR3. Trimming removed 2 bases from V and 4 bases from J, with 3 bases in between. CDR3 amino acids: CASSLGYEQYF. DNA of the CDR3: TGTGCCAGCAGTTTAGGGTACGAGCAGTACTTC. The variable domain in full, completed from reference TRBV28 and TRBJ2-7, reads DVKVTQSSRYLVKRTGEKVFLECVQDMDHENMFWYRQDPGLGLRLIYFSYDVKMKEKGDIPEGYSVSREKKERFSLILESASTNQTSMYLCASSLGYEQYFGPGTRLTVT.

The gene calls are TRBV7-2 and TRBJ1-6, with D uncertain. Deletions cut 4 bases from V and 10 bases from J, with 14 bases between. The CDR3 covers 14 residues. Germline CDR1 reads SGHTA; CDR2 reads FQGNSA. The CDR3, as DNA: TGTGCCAGCAGCTCCCAAGGGTCAGGCTCACCCCTCCACTTT. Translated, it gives CASSSQGSGSPLHF.

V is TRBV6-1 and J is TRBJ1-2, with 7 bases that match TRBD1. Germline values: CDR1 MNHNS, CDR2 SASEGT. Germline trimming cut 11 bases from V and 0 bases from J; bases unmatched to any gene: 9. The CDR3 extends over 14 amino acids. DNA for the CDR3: TGTGCCGTTCGACCGGGACAGACTAACTATGGCTACACCTTC. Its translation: CAVRPGQTNYGYTF.

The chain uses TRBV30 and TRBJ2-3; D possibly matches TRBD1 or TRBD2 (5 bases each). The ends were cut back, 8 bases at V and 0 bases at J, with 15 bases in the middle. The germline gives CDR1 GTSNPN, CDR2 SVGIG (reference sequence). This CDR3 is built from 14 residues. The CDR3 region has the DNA TGTGCCGCCTCGGGACGCCCTAGCACAGATACGCAGTATTTT. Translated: CAASGRPSTDTQYF. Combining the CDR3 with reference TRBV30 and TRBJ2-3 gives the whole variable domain SQTIHQWPATLVQPVGSPLSLECTVEGTSNPNLYWYRQAAGRGLQLLFYSVGIGQISSEVPQNLSASRPQDRQFILSSKKLLLSDSGFYLCAASGRPSTDTQYFGPGTRLTVL.

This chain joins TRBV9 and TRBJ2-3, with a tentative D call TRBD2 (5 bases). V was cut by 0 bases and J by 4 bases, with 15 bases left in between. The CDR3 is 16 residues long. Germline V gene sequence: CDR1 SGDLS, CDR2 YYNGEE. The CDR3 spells CASSVVGSVSADTQYF. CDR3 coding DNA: TGTGCCAGCAGCGTAGTGGGTAGCGTCAGCGCAGATACGCAGTATTTT.

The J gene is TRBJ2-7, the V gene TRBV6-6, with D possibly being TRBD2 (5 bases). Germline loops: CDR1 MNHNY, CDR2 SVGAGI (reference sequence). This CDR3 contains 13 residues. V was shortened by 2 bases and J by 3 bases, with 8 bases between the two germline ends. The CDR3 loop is CASSYPGSYEQYF. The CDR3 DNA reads TGTGCCAGCAGTTACCCGGGGAGCTACGAGCAGTACTTC.

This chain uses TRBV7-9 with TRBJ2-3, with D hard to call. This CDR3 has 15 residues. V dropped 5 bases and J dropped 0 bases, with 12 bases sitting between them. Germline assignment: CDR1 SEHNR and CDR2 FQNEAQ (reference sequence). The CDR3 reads CASSPGPPSTDTQYF. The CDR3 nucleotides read TGTGCCAGCAGCCCCGGACCTCCTAGCACAGATACGCAGTATTTT. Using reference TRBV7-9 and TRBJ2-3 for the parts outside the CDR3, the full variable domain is DTGVSQNPRHKITKRGQNVTFRCDPISEHNRLYWYRQTLGQGPEFLTYFQNEAQLEKSRLLSDRFSAERPKGSFSTLEIQRTEQGDSAMYLCASSPGPPSTDTQYFGPGTRLTVL.

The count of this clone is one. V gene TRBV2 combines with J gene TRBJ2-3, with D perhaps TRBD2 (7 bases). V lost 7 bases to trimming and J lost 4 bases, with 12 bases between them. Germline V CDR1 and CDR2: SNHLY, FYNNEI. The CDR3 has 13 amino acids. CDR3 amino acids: CASKGEGADTQYF. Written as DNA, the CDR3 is TGTGCCAGCAAGGGGGAGGGGGCAGATACGCAGTATTTT.

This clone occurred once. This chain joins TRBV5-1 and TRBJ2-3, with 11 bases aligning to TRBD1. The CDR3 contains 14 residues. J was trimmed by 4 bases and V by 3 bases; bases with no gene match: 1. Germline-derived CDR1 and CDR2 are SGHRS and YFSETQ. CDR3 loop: CASSWTGGSDTQYF. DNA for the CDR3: TGCGCCAGCAGCTGGACAGGGGGCTCAGATACGCAGTATTTT.

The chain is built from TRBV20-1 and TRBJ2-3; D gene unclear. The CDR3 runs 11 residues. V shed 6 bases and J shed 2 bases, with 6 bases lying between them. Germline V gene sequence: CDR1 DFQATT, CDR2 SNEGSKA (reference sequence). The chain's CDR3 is CSAVITDTQYF. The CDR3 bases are TGCAGTGCCGTGATCACAGATACGCAGTATTTT.

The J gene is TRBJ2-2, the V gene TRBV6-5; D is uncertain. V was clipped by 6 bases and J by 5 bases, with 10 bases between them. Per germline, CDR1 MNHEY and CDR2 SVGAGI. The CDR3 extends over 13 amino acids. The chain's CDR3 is CASRFQRTGELFF. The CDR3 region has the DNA TGTGCCAGCAGGTTTCAGAGAACCGGGGAGCTGTTTTTT.

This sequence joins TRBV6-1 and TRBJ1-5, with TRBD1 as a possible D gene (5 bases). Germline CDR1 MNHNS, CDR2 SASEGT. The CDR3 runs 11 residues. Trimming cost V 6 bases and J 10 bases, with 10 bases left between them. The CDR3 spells CASSTTVPQHF. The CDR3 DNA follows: TGTGCCAGCAGCACGACAGTTCCCCAGCATTTT.

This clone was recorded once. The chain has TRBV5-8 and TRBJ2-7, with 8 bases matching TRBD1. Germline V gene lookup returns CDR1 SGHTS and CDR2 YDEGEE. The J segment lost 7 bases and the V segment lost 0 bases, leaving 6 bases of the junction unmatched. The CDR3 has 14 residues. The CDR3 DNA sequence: TGTGCCAGCAGCTTGGAGGACAGGGCTTGGGAGCAGTACTTC. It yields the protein CASSLEDRAWEQYF.

The CDR3 reads CASSLGVAGIQETQYF. The DNA of the CDR3 is TGTGCCAGCAGCTTAGGCGTAGCGGGGATCCAAGAGACCCAGTACTTC. The chain joins TRBV7-6 to TRBJ2-5, with TRBD2 identical over 8 bases. The V gene's germline CDR1 is SGHVS and CDR2 FNYEAQ. After removal of 1 base from V and 1 base from J, the junction contained 5 bases not matched to a gene. The CDR3 runs to 16 residues.